Listed here are 29 T cell receptor beta chains from one sample, sequenced in a study of identical twins. MiXCR was run by TCRdb on the 5' RACE reads, yielding one entry per CDR3 protein. Of 1.5 million or so distinct CDR3 sequences detected, around 29% appear once; the ten largest clones hold under 0.35%. Sequencing was carried out using cord blood. All receptors come from a newborn girl in good health.

This clonotype has a count of ten or more. The chain couples TRBV20-1 to TRBJ2-3; D may be TRBD1 (6 bases). Trimming shortened V by 0 bases and J by 1 base, and 8 bases separated the two germline ends. The germline V gene has CDR1 DFQATT and CDR2 SNEGSKA (reference sequence). This CDR3 has 14 amino acids. The CDR3 DNA is TGCAGTGCTAGAGACGCAGGGGGCACAGATACGCAGTATTTT. It codes for CSARDAGGTDTQYF.

The chain has TRBV12-3 or TRBV12-4 and TRBJ2-5; 9 bases are a match to TRBD2. V lost 3 bases and J lost 11; bases outside the gene matches: 16. The CDR3 is 16 residues long. CDR3 bases: TGTGCCAGCAGTTTCCCGCCGGGACTAGCCGTAGATGAGCAGTACTTC. This sequence encodes CASSFPPGLAVDEQYF.

The chain couples TRBV3-1 to TRBJ2-7; 8 bases are a match to TRBD2. With V trimmed by 11 bases and J by 8 bases, 14 bases remained unmatched. Germline CDR1 is LGHDT and CDR2 is YNNKEL (reference sequence). There are 13 residues in the CDR3. The CDR3 sequence is CARPGPSGWKQYF. DNA of the CDR3: TGTGCCCGTCCCGGGCCTAGCGGGTGGAAGCAGTACTTC.

Only a few counts were recorded for this clonotype. CDR3 sequence (DNA): TGTGCCAGCAGTGCCTGGACGGGGACAGGGAAGGACATTCAGTACTTC. Translation: CASSAWTGTGKDIQYF. This sequence joins TRBV27 and TRBJ2-4, with 9 bases that match TRBD1. Per germline, CDR1 MNHEY and CDR2 SMNVEV (reference sequence). The CDR3 runs to 16 residues. V shed 5 bases, J shed 8 bases, and the junction held 13 bases outside the gene matches.

This clonotype was recorded a few times. The junction and the germline gene differ at one end; a read error may be behind it. V gene TRBV7-6 combines with J gene TRBJ2-1; 7 bases match TRBD2. The CDR3 has 16 amino acids. Germline V gene lookup returns CDR1 SGHVS and CDR2 FNYEAQ. This CDR3 is CASSQVGGSGTNEQFF. DNA of the CDR3: TGTGCTAGCAGTCAGGTCGGCGGGAGCGGGACCAATGAGCAGTTCTTC.

The chain has TRBV6-4 and TRBJ2-3; 10 bases agree with TRBD1. This CDR3 comprises 14 residues. Germline V CDR1 and CDR2: MRHNA, SNTAGT. V trimming: 3 bases; J trimming: 7 bases; junction bases outside the gene matches: 4. The DNA for the CDR3 is TGTGCCAGCAGTGAAAGGACAGGGGGGAATACGCAGTATTTT. This encodes CASSERTGGNTQYF.

V gene TRBV5-1 combines with J gene TRBJ2-2; 9 bases line up with TRBD2. The CDR3 is 17 residues long. Germline V gene lookup returns CDR1 SGHRS and CDR2 YFSETQ. The ends lost 1 base at V and 0 bases at J; junction bases unmatched: 4. The CDR3 DNA reads as TGCGCCAGCAGCTTGTCGGCGGGAGGGTCGAACACCGGGGAGCTGTTTTTT. As protein: CASSLSAGGSNTGELFF.

Turning to this clonotype: A much larger clonotype is one base distant, so this may be a read error. The V and J genes are TRBV6-1 and TRBJ2-5; TRBD2 aligns across 13 bases. CDR1 and CDR2 (germline): MNHNS, SASEGT. This CDR3 is built from 13 residues. CDR3 amino acids: CASRGLAGETLYF. CDR3 sequence (DNA): TGTGCCAGCAGAGGACTAGCGGGAGAGACCCTGTACTTC.

The chain employs TRBV12-5 and TRBJ2-1; TRBD2 matches 7 bases. The CDR3 extends over 16 amino acids. Germline CDR1 is LGHNT and CDR2 is FRNRAP. J was trimmed by 8 bases and V by 7 bases; bases with no gene match: 17. The CDR3 nucleotides are TGTGCTAGTGCCTCCCAACTGGCGGGAGCCCGCGATGAGCAGTTCTTC. Residues: CASASQLAGARDEQFF. The variable domain in full, with the rest retrieved from reference TRBV12-5 and TRBJ2-1, is DARVTQTPRHKVTEMGQEVTMRCQPILGHNTVFWYRQTMMQGLELLAYFRNRAPLDDSGMPKDRFSAEMPDATLATLKIQPSEPRDSAVYFCASASQLAGARDEQFFGPGTRLTVL.

Ten or more counts support this clonotype. This chain joins TRBV28 and TRBJ2-3; 8 bases align to TRBD2. After removal of 8 bases from V and 0 bases from J, the junction contained 4 bases not matched to a gene. This CDR3 contains 14 residues. Germline CDR1 MDHEN, CDR2 SYDVKM. The CDR3 is CASRASGSTDTQYF. CDR3 DNA: TGTGCCAGCCGGGCTAGCGGGAGCACAGATACGCAGTATTTT.

The table lists this clonotype with a few counts. CDR3 coding DNA: TGTGCCAGCAGTTACTCCCGACAGTTTAACACTGAAGCTTTCTTT. Amino acids: CASSYSRQFNTEAFF. The chain links TRBV6-5 to TRBJ1-1; tentatively, D is TRBD1 (5 bases). V lost 0 bases to trimming and J lost 2 bases, with 10 bases between them. CDR3 length: 15 residues. CDR1 and CDR2 (germline): MNHEY, SVGAGI.

Of note for this clonotype: Germline and junction disagree at one end, which may indicate a read error. The CDR3 here is CASNLLSGASYEQYF. For the CDR3, the DNA is TGCGCCAGCAACTTGCTTAGCGGGGCCTCCTACGAGCAGTACTTC. The chain has TRBV5-1 and TRBJ2-7; 8 nucleotides align to TRBD2. Germline CDR1 SGHRS, CDR2 YFSETQ. This CDR3 has 15 residues.

The V and J genes are TRBV25-1 and TRBJ2-5, with D uncertain. V gave up 5 bases and J gave up 13 bases, with 14 bases separating them. The CDR3 consists of 11 residues. Germline V gene data show CDR1 as MGHDK and CDR2 as SYGVNS. The CDR3 DNA follows: TGTGCCAGCAGTAAGATGGCTTCTCGGTACTTC. Its protein product is CASSKMASRYF.

This clonotype was seen repeatedly, ten times or more. This sequence joins TRBV4-2 and TRBJ1-4; D gene ambiguous. Trimming removed 1 base from V and 4 bases from J, with 4 bases in between. This CDR3 comprises 13 residues. Germline assignment: CDR1 LGHNA and CDR2 YNFKEQ. The CDR3 nucleotides read TGTGCCAGCAGCCAAGGGATTAATGAAAAACTGTTTTTT. This translates into CASSQGINEKLFF.

This clonotype showed up just a few times. The chain employs TRBV10-3 and TRBJ2-3; tentative D call: TRBD2 (5 bases). The germline gives CDR1 ENHRY, CDR2 SYGVKD. V lost 6 bases and J lost 2, with 12 bases in between. This CDR3 is built from 14 residues. The DNA of the CDR3 is TGTGCCATCAGGTGGAGGACTGACACAGATACGCAGTATTTT. Its protein product is CAIRWRTDTDTQYF.

The rearrangement links TRBV5-1 to TRBJ2-4; possibly TRBD2 for D (6 bases). The J call may be wrong; the DNA end is better matched by TRBJ2-7. Germline CDR1 SGHRS, CDR2 YFSETQ. The CDR3 is 15 amino acids. This CDR3 is CASSREAGPTYEQYF. CDR3 DNA: TGCGCCAGCAGCAGGGAGGCTGGGCCCACCTACGAGCAGTACTTC.

This clonotype was seen a few times. V and J are TRBV15 and TRBJ1-5; D gene unclear. The CDR3 loop spans 17 amino acids. The germline gives CDR1 LNHNV, CDR2 YYDKDF (reference sequence). The V gene lost 5 bases and the J gene lost 3 bases, with 20 bases spanning the gap. The CDR3 coding sequence is TGTGCCACCAGCGGAATATTGGCAGACCGACTCAATCAGCCCCAGCATTTT. This translates into CATSGILADRLNQPQHF.

The rearrangement links TRBV20-1 to TRBJ2-5; perhaps TRBD1 as D (6 bases). The CDR3 totals 13 residues. Looked up from germline, CDR1 is DFQATT and CDR2 is SNEGSKA (reference sequence). The V end was cut by 3 bases, the J end by 5 bases, with 13 bases between. CDR3 region: CSASQGIWETQYF. The CDR3 DNA follows: TGCAGTGCTAGCCAGGGGATTTGGGAGACCCAGTACTTC.

About this clonotype itself: Sequence at one end of the junction differs from germline and may be a read error. This chain links TRBV2 with TRBJ1-5, with TRBD1 matching over 9 bases. Germline V gene lookup returns CDR1 SNHLY and CDR2 FYNNEI. This CDR3 is built from 16 residues. The chain's CDR3 is CVSRGSGQGTNQPQHF. The CDR3 nucleotides are TGTGTCAGCAGGGGCTCCGGACAGGGGACCAATCAGCCCCAGCATTTT.

The chain uses TRBV18 and TRBJ2-2; D possibly corresponds to TRBD2 (6 bases). The CDR3 has 16 amino acids. Germline V lookup: CDR1 KGHSH, CDR2 LQKENI. V was shortened by 0 bases and J by 2 bases, with 10 bases between the two germline ends. The CDR3 reads CASSPPAGPNTGELFF. CDR3 nucleotides: TGTGCCAGCTCACCACCTGCGGGACCAAACACCGGGGAGCTGTTTTTT.

In this sample, this clonotype turned up a few times. This sequence joins TRBV4-2 and TRBJ2-5; 10 nucleotides match TRBD2. The CDR3 has 16 amino acids. Germline assignment: CDR1 LGHNA and CDR2 YNFKEQ. Germline trimming cut 4 bases from V and 5 bases from J; bases unmatched to any gene: 10. As DNA, the CDR3 is TGTGCCAGCAGCCCCGGCCAGCGGGGGGGCCCTGAGACCCAGTACTTC. Its protein product is CASSPGQRGGPETQYF.

This chain links TRBV20-1 with TRBJ1-5; D may be TRBD1 (6 bases). Trimming pared 6 bases from V and 0 bases from J, leaving 18 bases between. Germline CDR1 reads DFQATT; CDR2 reads SNEGSKA (reference sequence). CDR3 length equals 16 residues. For the CDR3, the DNA is TGCAGTGCCCTATTGGGGGGCTGGACTAGCAATCAGCCCCAGCATTTT. It yields the protein CSALLGGWTSNQPQHF.

J is TRBJ2-3 and V is TRBV29-1; 9 bases line up with TRBD2. Trimming removed 3 bases from V and 9 bases from J; junction bases left unmatched: 4. The CDR3 extends over 12 amino acids. The V gene's germline CDR1 is SQVTM and CDR2 ANQGSEA. The CDR3: CSVEREGFTQYF. The CDR3 nucleotides read TGCAGCGTTGAGCGGGAGGGCTTCACGCAGTATTTT.

For this clonotype: A much larger clone lies a single base off, so this may be a read error. This rearrangement joins TRBV6-5 to TRBJ2-7, with D uncertain. Germline V gene sequence: CDR1 MNHEY, CDR2 SVGAGI. The ends were cut back, 5 bases at V and 7 bases at J, with 21 bases in the middle. The CDR3 is 15 residues long. Here the CDR3 reads CASSPFDEVLTEQYF. The DNA of the CDR3 is TGTGCCAGCAGTCCATTCGACGAGGTACTCACTGAGCAGTACTTC.

Only a few counts were recorded for this clonotype. This chain links TRBV5-1 with TRBJ2-7, with D possibly TRBD2 on 6 matching bases. Trimming removed 2 bases from V and 1 base from J, with 16 bases in between. Germline V gene lookup returns CDR1 SGHRS and CDR2 YFSETQ. CDR3 length: 16 amino acids. The CDR3 spells CASSFGGQGFSYEQYF. The CDR3 DNA is TGCGCCAGCAGCTTCGGGGGTCAGGGTTTTTCCTACGAGCAGTACTTC.

This clonotype has just a few counts. V gene TRBV20-1 combines with J gene TRBJ2-6; D tentatively fits TRBD1 or TRBD2 (5 bases each). The ends were cut back, 6 bases at V and 0 bases at J, with 18 bases in the middle. Per the germline V gene, CDR1 is DFQATT and CDR2 is SNEGSKA (reference sequence). The CDR3 contains 17 residues. CDR3 region: CSAPGLQVSSGANVLTF. CDR3 bases: TGCAGTGCCCCGGGATTACAGGTTAGCTCTGGGGCCAACGTCCTGACTTTC.

This clonotype was found once. The rearrangement joins TRBV7-9 to TRBJ1-3, with D tentatively TRBD1 (5 bases). Germline V gives CDR1 SEHNR, CDR2 FQNEAQ (reference sequence). Trimming shortened V by 4 bases and J by 2 bases, and 9 bases separated the two germline ends. The CDR3 has 14 residues. The CDR3 is CASSSSGTGNTIYF. In nucleotides, the CDR3 is TGTGCCAGCAGCTCCTCAGGGACTGGAAACACCATATATTTT.

The rearrangement joins TRBV19 to TRBJ1-2; 8 bases are shared with TRBD1. With 7 bases clipped from V and 8 bases from J, the junction kept 6 bases outside the gene matches. Germline V gene data show CDR1 as LNHDA and CDR2 as SQIVND (reference sequence). The CDR3 is made up of 12 amino acids. CDR3 region: CASTAGGGGYTF. The CDR3 DNA reads as TGTGCCAGTACTGCAGGGGGCGGAGGCTACACCTTC.

This chain joins TRBV5-1 and TRBJ2-5; D remains unclear. CDR3 size: 15 residues. Trimming shortened V by 0 bases and J by 4 bases, and 13 bases separated the two germline ends. CDR1 SGHRS and CDR2 YFSETQ come from the germline V gene. The DNA for the CDR3 is TGCGCCAGCAGCTTGGTTGGAAGTGCCCTAGAGACCCAGTACTTC. Protein product: CASSLVGSALETQYF.